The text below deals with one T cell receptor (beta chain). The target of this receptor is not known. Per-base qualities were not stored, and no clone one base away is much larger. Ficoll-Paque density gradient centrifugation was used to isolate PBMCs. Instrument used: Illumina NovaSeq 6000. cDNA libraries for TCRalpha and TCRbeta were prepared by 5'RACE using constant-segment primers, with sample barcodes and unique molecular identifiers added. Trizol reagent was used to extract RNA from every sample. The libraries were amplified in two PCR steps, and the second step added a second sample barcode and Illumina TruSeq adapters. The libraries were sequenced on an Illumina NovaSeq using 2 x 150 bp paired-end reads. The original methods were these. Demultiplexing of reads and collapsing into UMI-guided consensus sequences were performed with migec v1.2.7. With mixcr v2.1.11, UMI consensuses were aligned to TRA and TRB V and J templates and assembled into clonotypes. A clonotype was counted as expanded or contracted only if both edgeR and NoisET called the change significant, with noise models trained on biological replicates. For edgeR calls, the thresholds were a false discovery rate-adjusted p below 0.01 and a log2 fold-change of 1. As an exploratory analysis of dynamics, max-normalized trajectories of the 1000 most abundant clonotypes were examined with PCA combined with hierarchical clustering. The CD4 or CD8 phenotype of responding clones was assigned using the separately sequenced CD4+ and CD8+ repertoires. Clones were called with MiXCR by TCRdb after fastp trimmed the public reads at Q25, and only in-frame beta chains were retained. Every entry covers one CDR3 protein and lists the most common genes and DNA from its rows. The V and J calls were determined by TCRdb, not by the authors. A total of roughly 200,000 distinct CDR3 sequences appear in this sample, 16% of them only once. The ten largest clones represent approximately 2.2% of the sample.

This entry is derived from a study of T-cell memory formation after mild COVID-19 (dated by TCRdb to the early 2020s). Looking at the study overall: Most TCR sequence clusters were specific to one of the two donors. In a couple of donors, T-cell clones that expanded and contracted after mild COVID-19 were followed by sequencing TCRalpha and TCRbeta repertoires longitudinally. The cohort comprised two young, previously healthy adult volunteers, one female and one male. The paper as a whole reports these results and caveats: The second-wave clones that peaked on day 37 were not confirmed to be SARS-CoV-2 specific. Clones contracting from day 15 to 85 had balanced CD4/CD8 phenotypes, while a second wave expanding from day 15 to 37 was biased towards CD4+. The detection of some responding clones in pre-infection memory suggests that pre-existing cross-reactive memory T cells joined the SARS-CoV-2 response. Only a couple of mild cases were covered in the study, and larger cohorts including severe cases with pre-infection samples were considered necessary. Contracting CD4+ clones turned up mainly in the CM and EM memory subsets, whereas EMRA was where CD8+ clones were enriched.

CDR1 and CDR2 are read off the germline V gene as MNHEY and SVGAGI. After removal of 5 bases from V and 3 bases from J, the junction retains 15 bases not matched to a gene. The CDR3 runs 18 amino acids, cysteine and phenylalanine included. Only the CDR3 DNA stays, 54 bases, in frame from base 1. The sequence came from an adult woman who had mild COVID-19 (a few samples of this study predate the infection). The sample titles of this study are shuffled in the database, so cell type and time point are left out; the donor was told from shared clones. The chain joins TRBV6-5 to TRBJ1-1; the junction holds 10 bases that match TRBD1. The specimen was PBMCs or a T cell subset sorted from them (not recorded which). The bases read TGTGCCAGCAGTGCAAGACAGTGGGACAGGGGTTGGGACACTGAAGCTTTCTTT. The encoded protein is CASSARQWDRGWDTEAFF.